This T cell receptor (beta chain) appears in the sequencing data of a study of T-cell reconstitution after alpha-beta-depleted transplantation in children. Whole-study results and caveats: T-cell counts and diversity at one year following transplant were attributed mainly to newly produced T cells.

Unique molecular identifiers were built into the TCRbeta library. TCRdb re-called the PCR reads with MiXCR, one entry per CDR3 protein. The sample comprises more than 300,000 distinct CDR3 sequences, roughly 16% of which are singletons, and approximately 38% rests with the top ten. About this clonotype: Its antigen is not identified. The junction shows a germline mismatch at one end, possibly a read error.

The receptor was derived from a male patient under 10 years old who had a stem cell transplant for acute lymphoblastic leukemia, so the T cells may come from the graft donor. The sample in question was PBMCs, mostly from graft donor cells, obtained 360 days after TCRalphabeta/CD19-depleted stem cell transplant.

This CDR3 reads CAASAPSSGGRRDEQFF. The CDR3, as DNA: TGTGCCGCCAGTGCGCCGAGCTCCGGCGGGAGGCGAGATGAGCAGTTCTTC. The rearrangement joins TRBV24-1 to TRBJ2-1, with 8 bases fitting TRBD2. This CDR3 has 17 amino acids. CDR1 is KGHDR and CDR2 is SFDVKD in the germline V gene.